The 9 T cell receptor beta chains below come from one sample, sequenced in a study of CD8 T cells in ankylosing spondylitis. TCRdb processed the 5' RACE reads anew with MiXCR; each CDR3 protein has one entry. The profile shows 250,000 or so distinct CDR3 sequences, about a sixth of them singletons. The sample comprised blood, either unsorted or a sorted T cell fraction (not recorded which). The receptors originated from a male donor with ankylosing spondylitis or in good health (not recorded which).

This clonotype has only a few counts. The J gene is TRBJ2-1, the V gene TRBV29-1; D call uncertain. V lost 3 bases, J lost 7 bases, and 19 bases lay in between. This CDR3 spans 15 amino acids. In germline, CDR1 is SQVTM, CDR2 ANQGSEA. In nucleotides, the CDR3 is TGCAGCGTTGAGAAGGCAAGGGCAGGTTGGAATGAGCAGTTCTTC. Translating gives CSVEKARAGWNEQFF.

This clonotype was seen ten or more times. The genes are TRBV9 and TRBJ2-1; 8 bases line up with TRBD2. The CDR3 runs to 15 residues. In germline, CDR1 is SGDLS, CDR2 YYNGEE. V was clipped by 4 bases and J by 2 bases; unmatched bases: 5. Here the CDR3 DNA reads TGTGCCAGCAGCCCCGGACTAGCTGCCTACAATGAGCAGTTCTTC. Encoded protein: CASSPGLAAYNEQFF.

The genes are TRBV7-9 and TRBJ1-1; D is unclear. Germline values: CDR1 SEHNR, CDR2 FQNEAQ (reference sequence). This CDR3 spans 14 amino acids. V shed 8 bases and J shed 1 base, with 14 bases lying between them. The CDR3: CASRIILANTEAFF. The CDR3 region has the DNA TGTGCCAGCCGTATTATACTGGCGAACACTGAAGCTTTCTTT.

The chain's CDR3 is CASSPPGRTSTDTQYF. DNA of the CDR3: TGTGCCAGCTCACCACCGGGTAGGACTAGCACAGATACGCAGTATTTT. V is TRBV18 and J is TRBJ2-3, with a possible D match to TRBD2 (5 bases). Germline CDR1 reads KGHSH; CDR2 reads LQKENI. This CDR3 region has 16 residues. Trimming took 0 bases from V and 0 from J, leaving 10 bases between them.

This sequence joins TRBV29-1 and TRBJ2-7, with TRBD2 as a possible D gene (5 bases). Trimming removed 4 bases at V and 2 bases at J, with 9 bases between. This CDR3 is built from 12 residues. Germline assignment: CDR1 SQVTM and CDR2 ANQGSEA. CDR3 residues: CSVVRGAYEQYF. DNA for the CDR3: TGCAGCGTTGTACGGGGAGCCTACGAGCAGTACTTC.

This clonotype was picked up a small number of times. V is TRBV6-5 and J is TRBJ2-3; D tentatively fits TRBD1 or TRBD2 (5 bases each). V dropped 6 bases and J dropped 2 bases, with 18 bases sitting between them. The CDR3 spans 16 residues. In germline, CDR1 is MNHEY, CDR2 SVGAGI. CDR3 in amino acids: CASRPSFGGITDTQYF. CDR3 in DNA: TGTGCCAGCAGACCCAGTTTTGGGGGTATCACAGATACGCAGTATTTT.

The DNA for the CDR3 is TGTGCCAGCAGTTTTCGGAACGGGGAGCTGTTTTTT. Amino acid sequence: CASSFRNGELFF. V usage is TRBV12-3 or TRBV12-4 and J usage is TRBJ2-2; D call uncertain. Trimming removed 3 bases from V and 7 bases from J, with 6 bases in between. The CDR3 sequence is 12 residues long.

The chain has TRBV12-3 or TRBV12-4 and TRBJ1-1; weak D call: TRBD1 (5 bases). This CDR3 has 15 amino acids. With 8 bases removed from V and 1 base from J, the gap between germline ends came to 17 bases. CDR3 coding DNA: TGTGCCAGCCTACCTCCGGGACCTTCGAACACTGAAGCTTTCTTT. Protein product: CASLPPGPSNTEAFF.

CDR3 nucleotide sequence: TGTGCCAGCAGTTTCCTAACTCCCTACAATGAGCAGTTCTTC. This gives the protein CASSFLTPYNEQFF. The chain is built from TRBV12-3 or TRBV12-4 and TRBJ2-1, with D hard to call. V shed 3 bases and J shed 2 bases, with 8 bases lying between them. This CDR3 comprises 14 residues.